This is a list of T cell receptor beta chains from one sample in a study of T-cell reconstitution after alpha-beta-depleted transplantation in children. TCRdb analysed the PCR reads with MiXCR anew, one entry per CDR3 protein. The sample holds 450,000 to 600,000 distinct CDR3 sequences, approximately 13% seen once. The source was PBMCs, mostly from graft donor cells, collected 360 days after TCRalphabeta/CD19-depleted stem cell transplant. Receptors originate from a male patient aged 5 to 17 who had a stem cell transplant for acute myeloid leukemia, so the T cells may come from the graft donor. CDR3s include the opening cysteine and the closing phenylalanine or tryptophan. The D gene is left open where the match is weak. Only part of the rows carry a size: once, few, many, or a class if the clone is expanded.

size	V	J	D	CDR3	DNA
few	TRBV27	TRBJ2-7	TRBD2	CASSFVGLAGDFYEQYF	TGTGCCAGCAGTTTTGTAGGGCTAGCGGGAGATTTCTACGAGCAGTACTTC
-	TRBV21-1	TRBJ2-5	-	CASSKGGDRGHWKTQYF	TGTGCCAGCAGCAAAGGGGGGGACAGGGGGCATTGGAAGACCCAGTACTTC
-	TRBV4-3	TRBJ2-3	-	CASSHRDTDTQYF	TGCGCCAGCAGCCATCGCGACACAGATACGCAGTATTTT
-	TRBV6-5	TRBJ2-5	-	CASSSLIVLQETQYF	TGTGCCAGCAGTTCCCTCATCGTACTCCAAGAGACCCAGTACTTC
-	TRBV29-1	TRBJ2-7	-	CSVGGGLYEQYF	TGCAGCGTTGGGGGTGGGCTCTACGAGCAGTACTTC
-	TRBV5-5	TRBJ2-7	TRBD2	CASSYGTSGSLSYEQYF	TGTGCCAGCAGCTACGGGACTAGCGGGAGCCTCTCCTACGAGCAGTACTTC
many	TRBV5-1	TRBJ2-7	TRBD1	CASSRDRGVYEQYF	TGCGCCAGCAGCCGGGACAGGGGAGTCTACGAGCAGTACTTC
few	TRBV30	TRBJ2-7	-	CAWSGVAAPHSYEQYF	TGTGCCTGGAGTGGGGTAGCGGCCCCCCACTCCTACGAGCAGTACTTC
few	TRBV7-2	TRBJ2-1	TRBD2	CASSMVAGGWEQFF	TGTGCCAGCAGCATGGTAGCGGGAGGTTGGGAGCAGTTCTTC
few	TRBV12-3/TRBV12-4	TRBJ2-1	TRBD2	CASSPGTSGRTHNEQFF	TGTGCCAGCAGTCCGGGGACTAGCGGGAGAACCCACAATGAGCAGTTCTTC
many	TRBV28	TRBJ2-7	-	CASSLAVTYEQYF	TGTGCCAGCAGTCTCGCAGTAACCTACGAGCAGTACTTC
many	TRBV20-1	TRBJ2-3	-	CSASSGSTSTDTQYF	TGCAGTGCTAGCTCGGGGTCTACTAGCACAGATACGCAGTATTTT
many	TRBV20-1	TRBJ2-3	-	CSAPRADTQYF	TGCAGTGCTCCCCGTGCAGATACGCAGTATTTT
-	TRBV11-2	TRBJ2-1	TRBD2	CASSPPGGTSVYNEQFF	TGTGCCAGCAGCCCCCCTGGTGGGACTAGCGTCTACAATGAGCAGTTCTTC
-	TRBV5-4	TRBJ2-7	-	CASSWGRGGYEQYF	TGTGCCAGCAGCTGGGGCAGGGGAGGCTACGAGCAGTACTTC
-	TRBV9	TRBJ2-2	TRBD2	CASSAIASLAGGWSGELFF	TGTGCCAGCAGCGCAATAGCTTCCCTAGCGGGAGGGTGGAGCGGGGAGCTGTTTTTT
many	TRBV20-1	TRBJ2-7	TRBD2	CSARGGRAPYEQYF	TGCAGTGCTAGAGGCGGGAGGGCCCCCTACGAGCAGTACTTC
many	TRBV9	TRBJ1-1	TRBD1	CASSASWLDREENTEAFF	TGTGCCAGCAGCGCGTCATGGCTCGACAGGGAGGAAAACACTGAAGCTTTCTTT
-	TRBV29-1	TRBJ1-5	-	CSVGDLSNQPQHF	TGCAGCGTTGGGGACCTTAGCAATCAGCCCCAGCATTTT
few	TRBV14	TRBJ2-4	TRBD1	CASSQRGQGGNIQYF	TGTGCCAGCAGCCAAAGAGGACAGGGAGGTAACATTCAGTACTTC
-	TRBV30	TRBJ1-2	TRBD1	CAWRAGTGSGGYTF	TGTGCCTGGAGAGCCGGGACAGGGTCCGGCGGCTACACCTTC
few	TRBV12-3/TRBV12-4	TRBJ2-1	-	CASSLWLYNEQFF	TGTGCCAGCAGTTTATGGCTCTACAATGAGCAGTTCTTC
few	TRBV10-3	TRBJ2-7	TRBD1	CAIREVGTGGREQYF	TGTGCCATCAGAGAGGTCGGGACAGGGGGCAGGGAGCAGTACTTC
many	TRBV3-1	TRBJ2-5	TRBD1	CASTQGGLETQYF	TGTGCCAGCACCCAAGGGGGCTTGGAGACCCAGTACTTC
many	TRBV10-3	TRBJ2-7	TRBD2	CATSRDYDSYEQYF	TGTGCCACCTCCCGGGACTACGATTCCTACGAGCAGTACTTC
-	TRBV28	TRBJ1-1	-	CASSPPAPPEAFF	TGTGCCAGCAGCCCCCCCGCGCCACCTGAAGCTTTCTTT
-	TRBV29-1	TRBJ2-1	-	CSVDRVNLFF	TGCAGCGTTGATAGGGTGAATTTATTCTTC
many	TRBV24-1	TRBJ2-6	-	CATKLGGANVLTF	TGTGCCACCAAACTCGGGGGGGCCAACGTCCTGACTTTC
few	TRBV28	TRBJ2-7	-	CASTHRYYEQYF	TGTGCCAGCACCCATAGATACTACGAGCAGTACTTC
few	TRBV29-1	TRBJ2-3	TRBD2	CSSHGLAGVGDTQYF	TGCAGCTCCCACGGACTAGCGGGAGTTGGAGATACGCAGTATTTT
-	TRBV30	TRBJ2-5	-	CAWSKDRKIRETQYF	TGTGCCTGGAGTAAGGACAGAAAAATACGGGAGACCCAGTACTTC
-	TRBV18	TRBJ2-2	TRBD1	CASSKTGIVTGELFF	TGTGCCAGCTCGAAGACAGGGATCGTCACCGGGGAGCTGTTTTTT
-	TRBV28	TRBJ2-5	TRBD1	CASSGQGRETQYF	TGTGCCAGCAGCGGACAGGGGAGAGAGACCCAGTACTTC
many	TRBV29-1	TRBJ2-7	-	CSVARDASYEQYF	TGCAGCGTTGCCCGGGACGCGTCCTACGAGCAGTACTTC
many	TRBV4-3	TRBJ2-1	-	CASSPATVSNEQFF	TGCGCCAGCAGCCCTGCCACCGTCTCCAATGAGCAGTTCTTC
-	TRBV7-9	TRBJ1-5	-	CASSQKGVDQPQHF	TGTGCCAGCAGCCAAAAGGGAGTAGACCAGCCCCAGCATTTT
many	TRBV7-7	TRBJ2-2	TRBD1	CASSLRGQPTGELFF	TGTGCTAGCAGCTTACGGGGACAGCCCACCGGGGAGCTGTTTTTT
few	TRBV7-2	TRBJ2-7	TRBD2	CASSFPTSGSHPSSYEQYF	TGTGCCAGCAGCTTCCCGACTAGCGGATCGCATCCGAGCTCCTACGAGCAGTACTTC
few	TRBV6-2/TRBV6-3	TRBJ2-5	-	CASSTGQGGRETQYF	TGTGCCAGCAGTACCGGACAGGGAGGGCGAGAGACCCAGTACTTC
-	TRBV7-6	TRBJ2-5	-	CASSLNGMGQETQYF	TGTGCCAGCAGCTTGAACGGGATGGGACAAGAGACCCAGTACTTC
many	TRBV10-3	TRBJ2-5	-	CAISDSGNKETQYF	TGTGCCATCAGTGATTCGGGAAACAAAGAGACCCAGTACTTC
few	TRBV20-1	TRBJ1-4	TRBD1	CSAPRTGWYEKLFF	TGCAGTGCTCCGCGGACAGGGTGGTATGAAAAACTGTTTTTT
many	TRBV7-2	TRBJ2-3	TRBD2	CASSFSSGRTSTDTQYF	TGTGCCAGCAGCTTCTCTAGCGGGAGGACTAGCACAGATACGCAGTATTTT
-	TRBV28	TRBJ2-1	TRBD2	CASTVAGGPYNEQFF	TGTGCCAGCACCGTAGCGGGAGGGCCCTACAATGAGCAGTTCTTC
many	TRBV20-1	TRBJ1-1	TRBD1	CSAPDRDTEAFF	TGCAGTGCTCCTGACAGGGACACTGAAGCTTTCTTT
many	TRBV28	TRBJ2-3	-	CASSGAPAVTDTQYF	TGTGCCAGCAGCGGGGCGCCCGCGGTCACAGATACGCAGTATTTT
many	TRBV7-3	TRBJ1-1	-	CASSPQGFRTEAFF	TGTGCCAGCAGCCCACAGGGCTTTCGGACTGAAGCTTTCTTT
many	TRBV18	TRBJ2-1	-	CASSPQDTSSYNEQFF	TGTGCCAGCTCACCACAGGATACCAGCTCCTACAATGAGCAGTTCTTC
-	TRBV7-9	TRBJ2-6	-	CASSLSQSLSGANVLTF	TGTGCCAGCAGCTTAAGTCAGTCTCTCTCTGGGGCCAACGTCCTGACTTTC
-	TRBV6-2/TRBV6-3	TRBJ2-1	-	CASASGWESSYNEQFF	TGTGCCAGCGCCTCCGGGTGGGAAAGCTCCTACAATGAGCAGTTCTTC